These T cell receptor beta chains were read from a single sample in a study of post-analysis software for immune sequencing data. Each CDR3 protein gets one entry after TCRdb re-called the PCR reads with MiXCR. Among roughly 600,000 distinct CDR3 sequences, about 40% were seen once, and the ten largest hold 1.5% to 2%. Sequenced material: blood. The receptors originated from a girl aged 10 to 17 with multiple sclerosis. Each CDR3 is given with its conserved first and last residue. The D gene is left open where the match is weak. The size of a clone is reported for some rows only, either as once, few or many, or as a class for expanded clones.

j_gene: TRBJ2-5
len: 14
d_gene: -
abundance: -
v_gene: TRBV7-2
CDR3nt: TGTGCCAGCGGGCGTCGAAGGTACCAAGAGACCCAGTACTTC
CDR3aa: CASGRRRYQETQYF

j_gene: TRBJ2-3
len: 16
d_gene: TRBD2
abundance: -
v_gene: TRBV5-5
CDR3nt: TGTGCCAGCACCAAGAGTGGGGGGGGGTTTGCAGATACGCAGTATTTT
CDR3aa: CASTKSGGGFADTQYF

j_gene: TRBJ2-1
len: 15
d_gene: TRBD2
abundance: -
v_gene: TRBV10-3
CDR3nt: TGTGCCATCAGTGACGTACTAGCGGGAGGGGGTGAGCAGTTCTTC
CDR3aa: CAISDVLAGGGEQFF

j_gene: TRBJ2-6
len: 20
d_gene: TRBD2
abundance: -
v_gene: TRBV5-6
CDR3nt: TGTGCCAGCAGCTTGTTGGGTACTAGCCCACCGGGAGGCGGGGCCAACGTCCTGACTTTC
CDR3aa: CASSLLGTSPPGGGANVLTF

j_gene: TRBJ2-1
len: 14
d_gene: TRBD1
abundance: few
v_gene: TRBV20-1
CDR3nt: TGCAGTGCTCGATCGGACAGGGCCCTAAGTGAGCAGTTCTTC
CDR3aa: CSARSDRALSEQFF

j_gene: TRBJ2-1
len: 16
d_gene: -
abundance: -
v_gene: TRBV10-3
CDR3nt: TGTGCCATCAGTGAGCAGGCAAGGGGGTTTTACAATGAGCAGTTCTTC
CDR3aa: CAISEQARGFYNEQFF

j_gene: TRBJ1-2
len: 10
d_gene: -
abundance: once
v_gene: TRBV21-1
CDR3nt: TGTGCCAACAAAGGGCCCGGCTACACCTTC
CDR3aa: CANKGPGYTF

j_gene: TRBJ1-1
len: 17
d_gene: TRBD1
abundance: -
v_gene: TRBV5-1
CDR3nt: TGCGCCAGCAGCGCGAAGTCAGGGACAGAGGTGAACACTGAAGCTTTCTTT
CDR3aa: CASSAKSGTEVNTEAFF

j_gene: TRBJ2-3
len: 15
d_gene: -
abundance: -
v_gene: TRBV9
CDR3nt: TGTGCCAGCAGCGTAGAGAGTTCCAACACAGATACGCAGTATTTT
CDR3aa: CASSVESSNTDTQYF

j_gene: TRBJ1-2
len: 16
d_gene: -
abundance: -
v_gene: TRBV5-1
CDR3nt: TGCGCCAGCAGCTTGGACGCACCCCCTGGGGACTATGGCTACACCTTC
CDR3aa: CASSLDAPPGDYGYTF

j_gene: TRBJ2-7
len: 15
d_gene: TRBD1
abundance: few
v_gene: TRBV9
CDR3nt: TGTGCCAGCAGCCCAGGGACAGTAAACATCCCCGAGCAGTACTTC
CDR3aa: CASSPGTVNIPEQYF

j_gene: TRBJ2-7
len: 14
d_gene: -
abundance: -
v_gene: TRBV7-6
CDR3nt: TGTGCCAGCAGCGGGATGGGCGGGGGCCGGGGGCAGTACTTC
CDR3aa: CASSGMGGGRGQYF

j_gene: TRBJ2-2
len: 14
d_gene: -
abundance: -
v_gene: TRBV25-1
CDR3nt: TGTGCCAGCAGTGAATACGGAGGGTCCGGGGAGCTGTTTTTT
CDR3aa: CASSEYGGSGELFF

j_gene: TRBJ1-1
len: 11
d_gene: -
abundance: few
v_gene: TRBV6-5
CDR3nt: TGTGCCAGCAGTCCCGGGGGTCGGGCTTTCTTT
CDR3aa: CASSPGGRAFF

j_gene: TRBJ2-4
len: 19
d_gene: -
abundance: -
v_gene: TRBV27
CDR3nt: TGTGCCAGCAGTGGATGGGACCGCCAAAGAGACTTAGCCAAAAACATTCAGTACTTC
CDR3aa: CASSGWDRQRDLAKNIQYF

j_gene: TRBJ2-5
len: 14
d_gene: -
abundance: few
v_gene: TRBV29-1
CDR3nt: TGCAGCGTTTCGGGACTCCACTTAAAGGAGACCCAGTACTTC
CDR3aa: CSVSGLHLKETQYF